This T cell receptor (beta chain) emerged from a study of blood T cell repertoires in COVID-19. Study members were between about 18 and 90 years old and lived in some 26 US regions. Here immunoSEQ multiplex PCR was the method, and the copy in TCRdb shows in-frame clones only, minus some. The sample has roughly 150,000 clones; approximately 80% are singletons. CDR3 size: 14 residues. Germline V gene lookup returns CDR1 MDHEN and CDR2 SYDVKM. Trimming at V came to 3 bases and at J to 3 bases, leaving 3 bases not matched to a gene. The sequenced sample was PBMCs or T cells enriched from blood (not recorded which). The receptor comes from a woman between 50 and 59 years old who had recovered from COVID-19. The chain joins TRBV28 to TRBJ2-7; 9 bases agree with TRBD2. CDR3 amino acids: CASSFGAGGYEQYF. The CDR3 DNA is TGTGCCAGCAGTTTCGGAGCGGGAGGCTACGAGCAGTACTTC.